The subject of this entry is one T cell receptor beta chain. This receptor's antigen is unknown. Base qualities were left out, and no much larger clone turns up one base away. The data are from a study of siplizumab effects on memory and regulatory T cells (dated by TCRdb to between 2018 and 2021). Concerning the study at large: The study looked at the effect of siplizumab, an anti-CD2 antibody, on alloreactive T-cell subsets in allogeneic mixed lymphocyte reactions made from human PBMCs.

The library was built by means of the immunoSEQ multiplex PCR assay. Each sample had some 96,000 TCR templates assayed by the deep sequencing platform. Genomic DNA extracted from sorted T cells was used for TCRbeta CDR3 sequencing. In the paper's pipeline: Clonal analysis of TCRbeta CDR3 data was done in the R programming language. Unstimulated samples were compared with post-reaction CFSE-low samples to define alloreactive CD4+ and CD8+ clones. Regulatory or non-regulatory origin of alloreactive CD4+ clones was assigned by matching sequences to the sorted unstimulated Treg and non-Treg repertoires. The table was pulled from immuneACCESS by TCRdb, which kept in-frame rearrangements only. Such tables lose some clones; where checked, under half of the loss comes from unresolved V genes, and the rest has no known cause. V, J and clone size were drawn from that table, and D and trimming were deduced from the DNA. This sample has some 87,000 clones in its table, and approximately 90% of those were observed once. The ten largest clones take up more than 14% of the sample.

Summary of the overall study and its limitations: Compared with memory T cells, unstimulated naive T cells appeared more diverse, and naive cells seemed to make a substantial contribution to the alloresponse. Roughly 80-95% of proliferating CD4+ or CD8+ clones could not be assigned a naive or memory phenotype. Among mappable alloreactive CD4+ clones, the Treg-derived fraction averaged around 70% with siplizumab versus about 27% in control reactions. Whether proliferating Tregs from siplizumab cultures were suppressive was not functionally confirmed. The cumulative frequency of alloreactive sequences traceable to unstimulated CD4+ memory T cells was significantly reduced by siplizumab. Because sequences at frequencies below about 10^-5 were poorly captured, only a minor fraction of alloreactive clones could be mapped back to unstimulated subsets.

From the germline V gene, CDR1 is SNHLY and CDR2 is FYNNEI. V is pared back by 4 bases and J by 7 bases, with 14 bases lying between the germline termini. Spanning cysteine to phenylalanine, the CDR3 consists of 14 amino acids. CDR3 DNA is the only sequence kept; it has 42 bases, read in frame from the first base. Sorted unstimulated T cells and proliferating T cells recovered from mixed lymphocyte reactions underwent TCRbeta CDR3 sequencing. Fresh whole blood from fewer than 12 HLA-typed healthy donors was used to isolate PBMCs. The rearrangement combines TRBV2 with TRBJ1-5; TRBD1 is a possible D gene, resting on 5 matching bases. Sequencing input: CD4+ T cells sorted from blood. This TCR derives from a human donor in good health. The DNA is as follows: TGTGCCAGCAGTGGAGCAGGGATTGGACAGCCCCAGCATTTT. This is translated as CASSGAGIGQPQHF.